A single sample gave rise to the 13 T cell receptor beta chains below, sequenced in a study of regulatory T cells in long-lasting Graves disease. The authors built TCR beta libraries using iRepertoire HTBI primers and Arm-PCR of CDR3 regions. MiXCR, run by TCRdb on the multiplex PCR reads, gives a single entry per CDR3 protein. Found here are some 340,000 distinct CDR3 sequences, 20% to 25% of them singletons; the top ten hold roughly a quarter. Specified time point: persistent/refractory GD, antithyroid drugs over 5 years with positive TRAb. RNA isolated from PBMCs was used to make the TCR library. Sequenced material: peripheral blood mononuclear cells (PBMCs), taken when the disease was refractory, from a patient treated with antithyroid drugs. The source of these receptors is a woman aged 35 to 49 with Graves disease.

This clonotype was found many times. This chain connects TRBV20-1 to TRBJ1-5, with D possibly matching TRBD1 (5 bases). CDR3 size: 13 residues. The V end lost 6 bases, the J end lost 6 bases, and 15 bases lay between the germline ends. CDR1 is DFQATT and CDR2 is SNEGSKA in the germline V gene (reference sequence). The CDR3 spells CSATQGLGQPQHF. The CDR3 region has the DNA TGCAGTGCCACCCAGGGTTTGGGTCAGCCCCAGCATTTT.

The table lists this clonotype with a few counts. J is TRBJ2-2 and V is TRBV27; 11 bases align to TRBD2. Trimming cost V 0 bases and J 8 bases; bases outside gene matches: 8. In germline, CDR1 is MNHEY, CDR2 SMNVEV (reference sequence). The CDR3 consists of 17 residues. Here the CDR3 reads CASSLSKLAGDWGELFF. The CDR3 region has the DNA TGTGCCAGCAGTTTATCGAAACTAGCGGGAGATTGGGGGGAGCTGTTTTTT.

This clonotype was observed once. The rearrangement links TRBV13 to TRBJ2-7; D gene ambiguous. V lost 5 bases to trimming and J lost 2 bases, with 16 bases between them. Germline V CDR1 and CDR2: PRHDT, FYEKMQ (reference sequence). This CDR3 spans 15 amino acids. The CDR3 nucleotides read TGTGCCAGCAGCGGAATTCAGAGAAAGACCTACGAGCAGTACTTC. This translates into CASSGIQRKTYEQYF.

This clonotype was observed a handful of times. J is TRBJ1-1 and V is TRBV9, with D tentatively TRBD1 (6 bases). This CDR3 comprises 15 residues. Between the trimmed V and J ends, which lost 0 bases and 1 base, there was a span of 10 bases. Germline CDR1 and CDR2: SGDLS and YYNGEE. The CDR3 DNA reads as TGTGCCAGCAGCGTAGGGGGGCAGGCGAACACTGAAGCTTTCTTT. This sequence encodes CASSVGGQANTEAFF.

This clonotype was counted at least ten times. The DNA for the CDR3 is TGTGCCAGCAGCCCGGACCCCATCCCCCGGGAGACCCAGTACTTC. Its protein product is CASSPDPIPRETQYF. The rearrangement joins TRBV11-2 to TRBJ2-5, with D unclear. Trimming shortened V by 5 bases and J by 5 bases, and 18 bases separated the two germline ends. The CDR3 spans 15 residues. Germline loops: CDR1 SGHAT, CDR2 FQNNGV.

This clonotype was counted at least ten times. The rearrangement links TRBV28 to TRBJ2-7, with 8 positions matching TRBD1. V dropped 4 bases and J dropped 4; count of bases not matched to a gene: 6. Germline CDR1 and CDR2: MDHEN and SYDVKM. CDR3 length: 14 amino acids. The CDR3 DNA reads TGTGCCAGCAGTTCCCAGGGGGCAGTATACGAGCAGTACTTC. Translating gives CASSSQGAVYEQYF.

V gene TRBV20-1 combines with J gene TRBJ1-5, with a tentative D call TRBD1 (6 bases). This CDR3 spans 17 amino acids. Looked up from germline, CDR1 is DFQATT and CDR2 is SNEGSKA (reference sequence). Trimming stripped 0 bases from V and 7 bases from J, with 22 bases between. CDR3 DNA sequence: TGCAGTGCTAGAGATCGGAGGGGGGAGGGGGTCAGCCAGCCCCAGCATTTT. Its protein is CSARDRRGEGVSQPQHF.

J is TRBJ2-5 and V is TRBV14; tentatively, D is TRBD1 (5 bases). Germline-derived CDR1 and CDR2 are SGHDN and FVKESK. CDR3 length: 12 residues. Trimming left V 5 bases short and J 10 bases short, with 14 bases between. In nucleotides, the CDR3 is TGTGCCAGCAGCAAACTAAGGGGTGGCCAGTACTTC. It is translated as CASSKLRGGQYF.

The rearrangement uses TRBV20-1 and TRBJ1-6, with 12 positions matching TRBD1. This CDR3 contains 15 residues. From germline, CDR1 is DFQATT and CDR2 SNEGSKA (reference sequence). V lost 1 base and J lost 9; bases outside the gene matches: 4. The CDR3 DNA reads TGCAGTGCTAGAGGACCGGGACAGGGGGCTTCACCCCTCCACTTT. Its protein is CSARGPGQGASPLHF.

This clonotype was observed many times. The chain recombines TRBV7-9 with TRBJ1-1; possibly TRBD1 for D (5 bases). The CDR3 covers 15 residues. V was shortened by 2 bases and J by 1 base, with 11 bases between the two germline ends. Germline V gene sequence: CDR1 SEHNR, CDR2 FQNEAQ (reference sequence). This chain's CDR3 is CASSLSGGRNTEAFF. CDR3 DNA sequence: TGTGCCAGCAGCTTATCGGGGGGGAGGAACACTGAAGCTTTCTTT.

This clonotype was seen many times. V usage is TRBV28 and J usage is TRBJ2-5; D is undetermined. Trimming took 10 bases from V and 4 from J, leaving 22 bases between them. Germline V gene data show CDR1 as MDHEN and CDR2 as SYDVKM. The CDR3 length is 15 residues. CDR3 DNA sequence: TGTGCCACCAAAGATAGAGACCTAGACACAGAGACCCAGTACTTC. Its protein product is CATKDRDLDTETQYF.

J is TRBJ2-3 and V is TRBV7-9, with 7 nucleotides matching TRBD2. CDR3 length: 16 amino acids. Germline assignment: CDR1 SEHNR and CDR2 FQNEAQ (reference sequence). The junction had 9 bases not matched to a gene; V was cut back by 4 bases and J by 2 bases. The CDR3 DNA is TGTGCCAGCAGCTCCCGAGCGGGACTACCCACAGATACGCAGTATTTT. Translation: CASSSRAGLPTDTQYF.

The CDR3 DNA reads as TGTGCCAGCAGCTTAGTGGCGCGGTACCAAGAGACCCAGTACTTC. Residues: CASSLVARYQETQYF. The genes are TRBV7-3 and TRBJ2-5; no clear D. Per germline, CDR1 SGHTA and CDR2 FQGTGA. The CDR3 consists of 15 residues. V was trimmed by 2 bases and J by 0 bases, leaving 10 bases between them.